A selection of T cell receptor beta chains follows, all from one sample in a study of type 1 regulatory T cells. MiXCR, applied by TCRdb to the reads, yields one record per CDR3 protein. The sample records 65,000 to 80,000 distinct CDR3 sequences, less than 25% being singletons. The antigens of these receptors remain unknown. Sequencing used cultured type 1 regulatory T (Tr1) cells, either the whole culture or a sorted fraction (not recorded which). The receptor source for this set is a human donor in good health. The CDR3 runs from the conserved cysteine through the conserved F or W. The order of the fields is CDR3 DNA, CDR3 protein, V gene, D gene, clone size, J gene. D genes are given only for firm matches. Size values are once, few and many counts, or a class for expanded clones, and some rows have none.

CDR3nt: TGTGCCAGTAGTACCGGGACAGCCACCCTCACTGAAGCTTTCTTT; CDR3aa: CASSTGTATLTEAFF; v_gene: TRBV19; d_gene: TRBD1; abundance: few; j_gene: TRBJ1-1
CDR3nt: TGTGCCACCACACCTACTAATGAAAAACTGTTTTTT; CDR3aa: CATTPTNEKLFF; v_gene: TRBV28; d_gene: .; abundance: few; j_gene: TRBJ1-4
CDR3nt: TGTGCCAGCAGCTGGGACAGCGAAAAACTGTTTTTT; CDR3aa: CASSWDSEKLFF; v_gene: TRBV7-2; d_gene: TRBD1; abundance: .; j_gene: TRBJ1-4
CDR3nt: TGCAGCGTTGTCCCGTGGGGACTCCGCACAGATACGCAGTATTTT; CDR3aa: CSVVPWGLRTDTQYF; v_gene: TRBV29-1; d_gene: .; abundance: .; j_gene: TRBJ2-3
CDR3nt: TGTGCCACCAGTGACAGATACAATGAGCAGTTCTTC; CDR3aa: CATSDRYNEQFF; v_gene: TRBV24-1; d_gene: .; abundance: many; j_gene: TRBJ2-1
CDR3nt: TGCAGTGCCGGGACTAGCGGAAACTACGAGCAGTACTTC; CDR3aa: CSAGTSGNYEQYF; v_gene: TRBV20-1; d_gene: TRBD2; abundance: few; j_gene: TRBJ2-7
CDR3nt: TGTGCCAGCAGCCTCCGGGTAGCGGGAGCCACCTACGAGCAGTACTTC; CDR3aa: CASSLRVAGATYEQYF; v_gene: TRBV3-1; d_gene: TRBD2; abundance: .; j_gene: TRBJ2-7
CDR3nt: TGTGCCAGCAGCCTCACTAGGGACCAGCCCCAGCATTTT; CDR3aa: CASSLTRDQPQHF; v_gene: TRBV27; d_gene: .; abundance: .; j_gene: TRBJ1-5
CDR3nt: TGCGCCAGCAGCTTGGGGAGCGGGAGGGCCCAGAAGACCCAGTACTTC; CDR3aa: CASSLGSGRAQKTQYF; v_gene: TRBV5-1; d_gene: TRBD2; abundance: few; j_gene: TRBJ2-5
CDR3nt: TGCAGTGCTAGAGGACAGAGTGAAGCTTTCTTT; CDR3aa: CSARGQSEAFF; v_gene: TRBV20-1; d_gene: .; abundance: few; j_gene: TRBJ1-1
CDR3nt: TGCAGTGCCCTACAGGGGGCGGGTCAGCCCCAGCATTTT; CDR3aa: CSALQGAGQPQHF; v_gene: TRBV20-1; d_gene: TRBD1; abundance: few; j_gene: TRBJ1-5
CDR3nt: TGCAGTGCCTCTAGCACCGGGACAGCAGAGACCCAGTACTTC; CDR3aa: CSASSTGTAETQYF; v_gene: TRBV20-1; d_gene: TRBD1; abundance: .; j_gene: TRBJ2-5
CDR3nt: TGTGCCAGCAGCTTAGGACAGGCGTATAATCAGCCCCAGCATTTT; CDR3aa: CASSLGQAYNQPQHF; v_gene: TRBV7-6; d_gene: .; abundance: .; j_gene: TRBJ1-5
CDR3nt: TGTGCCAGCAGCTTCGCCTTGGCGGGAGGGTCCTACAATGAGCAGTTCTTC; CDR3aa: CASSFALAGGSYNEQFF; v_gene: TRBV7-9; d_gene: TRBD2; abundance: few; j_gene: TRBJ2-1
CDR3nt: TGCGCCAGCAGCCACGGGACCACTGGCAACGTCCTGACTTTC; CDR3aa: CASSHGTTGNVLTF; v_gene: TRBV5-1; d_gene: .; abundance: .; j_gene: TRBJ2-6
CDR3nt: TGCGCCAGCAGCACCCAGGGTGCCGGGGAGCTGTTTTTT; CDR3aa: CASSTQGAGELFF; v_gene: TRBV5-1; d_gene: .; abundance: .; j_gene: TRBJ2-2
CDR3nt: TGTGCCAGCAGTTATAAGGGGTTGATAGCTGAAGCTTTCTTT; CDR3aa: CASSYKGLIAEAFF; v_gene: TRBV28; d_gene: .; abundance: .; j_gene: TRBJ1-1
CDR3nt: TGCGCCAGCAGCTTTGGGGGGTCCTCCTACGAGCAGTACTTC; CDR3aa: CASSFGGSSYEQYF; v_gene: TRBV5-1; d_gene: .; abundance: medium-sized; j_gene: TRBJ2-7
CDR3nt: TGTGCCAGCAGGAGGGGAAGGGACTACGAGCAGTACTTC; CDR3aa: CASRRGRDYEQYF; v_gene: TRBV12-3/TRBV12-4; d_gene: .; abundance: .; j_gene: TRBJ2-7
CDR3nt: TGTGCCTGGAACAGGGTGTTGAATTCACCCCTCCACTTT; CDR3aa: CAWNRVLNSPLHF; v_gene: TRBV30; d_gene: .; abundance: few; j_gene: TRBJ1-6
CDR3nt: TGCGCCAGCAGCTTGGAGCTAGCGGGTTACAATGAGCAGTTCTTC; CDR3aa: CASSLELAGYNEQFF; v_gene: TRBV5-1; d_gene: TRBD2; abundance: .; j_gene: TRBJ2-1